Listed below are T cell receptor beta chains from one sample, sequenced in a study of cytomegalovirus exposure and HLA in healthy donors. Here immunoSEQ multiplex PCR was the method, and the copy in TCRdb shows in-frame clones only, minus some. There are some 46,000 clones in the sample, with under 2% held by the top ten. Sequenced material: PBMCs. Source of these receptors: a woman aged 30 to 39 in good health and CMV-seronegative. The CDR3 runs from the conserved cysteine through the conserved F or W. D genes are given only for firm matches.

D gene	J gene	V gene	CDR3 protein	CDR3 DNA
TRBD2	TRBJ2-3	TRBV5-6	CASIRLAGLPDTQYF	TGTGCCAGCATACGACTAGCGGGCCTGCCGGATACGCAGTATTTT
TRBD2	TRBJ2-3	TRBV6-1	CASRPGLAGTDTQYF	TGTGCCAGCAGACCGGGACTAGCGGGCACAGATACGCAGTATTTT
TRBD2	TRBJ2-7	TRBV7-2	CASSLTGGLSYEQYF	TGTGCCAGCAGCTTAACGGGAGGACTCTCCTACGAGCAGTACTTC
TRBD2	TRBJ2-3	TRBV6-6	CASSRARESPQYF	TGTGCCAGCAGCCGGGCGCGGGAGTCTCCGCAGTATTTT
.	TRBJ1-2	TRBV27	CASSRAGAGERNTF	TGTGCCAGCAGTCGGGCGGGGGCAGGGGAAAGGAACACCTTC
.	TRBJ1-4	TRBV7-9	CASSPPAAGPQNEKLFF	TGTGCCAGCAGCCCTCCGGCGGCGGGACCGCAGAATGAAAAACTGTTTTTT
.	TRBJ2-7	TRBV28	CASSFPPEQYF	TGTGCCAGCAGTTTTCCTCCCGAGCAGTACTTC
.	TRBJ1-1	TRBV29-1	CSYRGDMNTEAFF	TGCAGCTACCGTGGGGACATGAACACTGAAGCTTTCTTT
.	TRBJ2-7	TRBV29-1	CSARERGGYEQYF	TGCAGCGCACGGGAAAGGGGGGGTTACGAGCAGTACTTC
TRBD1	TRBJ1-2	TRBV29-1	CSVEDRGRRYGYTF	TGCAGCGTCGAGGACAGGGGGCGTCGCTATGGCTACACCTTC
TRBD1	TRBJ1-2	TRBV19	CASSYGVQGRTGYGYTF	TGTGCCAGCAGCTACGGGGTCCAGGGGAGGACAGGCTATGGCTACACCTTC
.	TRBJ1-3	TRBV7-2	CASSLDHSPGNTIYF	TGTGCCAGCAGCTTAGATCACAGCCCTGGAAACACCATATATTTT
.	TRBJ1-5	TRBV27	CASSSLGLLNQPQHF	TGTGCCAGCAGTTCCTTGGGACTCCTCAATCAGCCCCAGCATTTT
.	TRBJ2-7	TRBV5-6	CASSDNSYEQYF	TGTGCCAGCTCGGACAACTCCTACGAGCAGTACTTC
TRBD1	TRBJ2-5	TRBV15	CATSRGRQGANIQETQYF	TGTGCCACCAGCAGAGGGCGGCAGGGGGCCAATATCCAAGAGACCCAGTACTTC
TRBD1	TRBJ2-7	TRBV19	CASSIGTGGHEQYF	TGTGCCAGTAGTATTGGGACAGGGGGTCACGAGCAGTACTTC
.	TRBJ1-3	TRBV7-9	CASSPTGPLRGSGNTIYF	TGTGCCAGCAGCCCAACAGGCCCCCTACGGGGGTCCGGAAACACCATATATTTT